This TCR beta chain was profiled in a study of blood T cell repertoires in COVID-19. Study background: The United States, Italy and Spain supplied acute and convalescent COVID-19 samples. PBMCs, B-cell-depleted T cells, or T cells were the source of the cDNA or gDNA that made up the material.

TCRdb's table, derived via immunoSEQ multiplex PCR, lists solely in-frame clones and lacks some. Here the sample spans 180,000 or so clones, roughly 76% being singletons. V dropped 0 bases and J dropped 4 bases, with 12 bases sitting between them. Germline CDR1 SNHLY, CDR2 FYNNEI. The CDR3 totals 15 residues. The sample holds one count of this clone. The chain couples TRBV2 to TRBJ1-1; tentatively, D is TRBD1 (6 bases). Specimen: peripheral blood. The origin of this receptor is a woman aged 40 to 49 with COVID-19, enrolled during active disease. The CDR3 loop is CASSEAQGSGTEAFF. CDR3 DNA: TGTGCCAGCAGTGAAGCGCAGGGGTCGGGCACTGAAGCTTTCTTT.